Each of the 21 T cell receptor beta chains below was sequenced from the same sample in a study of blood T cells in healthy people across ages. The use of a sample-barcoded 5' primer and a J-beta primer mix characterized a second PCR of roughly 7 to 11 cycles. TCRdb reprocessed the 5' RACE reads with MiXCR, giving one entry per CDR3 protein. Of around 1,700,000 distinct CDR3 sequences detected, over 25% appear once; the ten largest clones hold 6.5% to 8.5%. Sequenced: blood. All receptors come from a woman in her 30s in good health.

This clonotype showed up just a few times. The chain recombines TRBV5-1 with TRBJ2-1; 9 nucleotides agree with TRBD2. The germline gives CDR1 SGHRS, CDR2 YFSETQ. CDR3 length equals 15 residues. V shed 1 base and J 8 bases; nucleotides not matched to a gene: 7. CDR3 sequence (DNA): TGCGCCAGCAGCTTGAGCAGCGGGGGGTTCTATGAGCAGTTCTTC. Its protein is CASSLSSGGFYEQFF.

This clonotype was observed many times. V and J are TRBV11-2 and TRBJ2-1, with TRBD2 matching 8 bases. Germline CDR1 reads SGHAT; CDR2 reads FQNNGV. The trim removed 5 bases at V and 7 bases at J, leaving 7 bases unmatched. There are 14 residues in the CDR3. The CDR3 bases are TGTGCCAGCAGCGACATAGCGGGGAGGAATGAGCAGTTCTTC. Translating gives CASSDIAGRNEQFF.

Note on this clonotype: A much larger clone sits a single nucleotide away, making a read error possible. For the CDR3, the DNA is TGCACCAGCAGTGAGACTAGCGGCGTTGGGGAGACCCAGTACTTC. It is translated as CTSSETSGVGETQYF. This rearrangement joins TRBV10-2 to TRBJ2-7; TRBD2 matches at 9 bases. With the DNA end fitting TRBJ2-5 better, the J assignment may be wrong. Germline V gene lookup returns CDR1 WSHSY and CDR2 SAAADI. This CDR3 spans 15 amino acids.

The CDR3 region is CASSAQGASIGDEQFF. The CDR3 DNA is TGTGCCAGCAGTGCACAGGGGGCGTCGATCGGCGATGAGCAGTTCTTC. The chain uses TRBV12-3 or TRBV12-4 and TRBJ2-1; 9 bases map to TRBD1. The CDR3 is 16 amino acids. Trimming at V came to 5 bases and at J to 8 bases, leaving 13 bases not matched to a gene.

This clonotype has only one observation. The chain carries TRBV29-1 and TRBJ2-1; 12 nucleotides align to TRBD2. The CDR3 extends over 14 amino acids. Germline CDR1 is SQVTM and CDR2 is ANQGSEA. V shed 4 bases, J shed 13 bases, and the junction held 11 bases outside the gene matches. The CDR3 sequence is CSVGARLAGETQFF. CDR3 DNA sequence: TGCAGCGTTGGGGCGCGACTAGCGGGAGAGACCCAGTTCTTC.

The CDR3 nucleotides are TGTGCCAGCAGCTCCCGGGCCCCCATCGGCAATGAGCAGTTCTTC. Encoded protein: CASSSRAPIGNEQFF. This sequence joins TRBV7-2 and TRBJ2-1; D remains ambiguous. Trimming shortened V by 4 bases and J by 6 bases, and 16 bases separated the two germline ends. The length of the CDR3 is 15 residues. CDR1 and CDR2 (germline): SGHTA, FQGNSA.

In its sample, this clonotype was seen a few times. V usage is TRBV7-2 and J usage is TRBJ1-5; 8 bases line up with TRBD1. V gave up 4 bases and J gave up 0 bases; unmatched junction bases: 17. The germline V gene encodes CDR1 SGHTA and CDR2 FQGNSA. This CDR3 comprises 20 residues. CDR3 nucleotide sequence: TGTGCCAGCAGCTCACGCTTCCGGACAGGGTGTAGCCTTAGCAATCAGCCCCAGCATTTT. Translated: CASSSRFRTGCSLSNQPQHF.

Only a few counts were recorded for this clonotype. This chain connects TRBV6-2 or TRBV6-3 to TRBJ2-1, with TRBD2 identical over 7 bases. V dropped 2 bases and J dropped 9; count of bases not matched to a gene: 7. There are 14 residues in the CDR3. Germline CDR1 and CDR2: MNHEY and SVGEGT. This CDR3 reads CASSYEPGRGEQFF. CDR3 nucleotide sequence: TGTGCCAGCAGTTACGAACCTGGGAGGGGTGAGCAGTTCTTC.

Many counts were recorded for this clonotype. The V call is TRBV6-5, the J call TRBJ1-2; 8 bases line up with TRBD1. V lost 5 bases to trimming and J lost 4 bases; unmatched junction nucleotides: 6. The CDR3 is made up of 14 amino acids. From germline, CDR1 is MNHEY and CDR2 SVGAGI. The CDR3 bases are TGTGCCAGCAGTCGCCGACAGGGGACCTATGGCTACACCTTC. It specifies CASSRRQGTYGYTF.

This clonotype showed up just a few times. The V and J genes are TRBV5-1 and TRBJ1-4; 8 bases align to TRBD1. The V and J ends lost 5 bases and 3 bases, in that order; junction bases with no gene match: 9. The germline V gene has CDR1 SGHRS and CDR2 YFSETQ. The CDR3 extends over 16 amino acids. CDR3 sequence reads: CASRPAGGLANEKLFF. The CDR3 DNA reads TGCGCCAGCAGACCCGCAGGGGGCTTGGCTAATGAAAAACTGTTTTTT.

Turning to this clonotype: Being one base from a much bigger clone, this may be a read error. The chain combines TRBV5-4 with TRBJ2-7; 9 positions match TRBD2. The CDR3 has 16 amino acids. With V trimmed by 0 bases and J by 0 bases, 4 bases remained unmatched. Germline loops: CDR1 SGHNT, CDR2 YYREEE (reference sequence). DNA for the CDR3: TGTGCCAGCAGCTTGGGACTAGCGGAGAGCTCCTACGAGCAGTACTTC. Protein sequence: CASSLGLAESSYEQYF.

The V gene is TRBV28, the J gene TRBJ1-2; 8 bases are shared with TRBD1. Trimming at V came to 4 bases and at J to 5 bases, leaving 6 bases not matched to a gene. From germline, CDR1 is MDHEN and CDR2 SYDVKM. CDR3 length: 14 residues. The CDR3 DNA is TGTGCCAGCAGTTGTGGGACAGGACAATATGGCTACACCTTC. Its translation is CASSCGTGQYGYTF.

This clonotype was counted only a few times. The CDR3 reads CASSQRDSPTNTGELFF. The CDR3 DNA follows: TGCGCCAGCAGCCAAAGGGACAGTCCGACGAACACCGGGGAGCTGTTTTTT. The genes are TRBV4-1 and TRBJ2-2; 7 bases match TRBD1. Germline CDR1 is MGHRA and CDR2 is YSYEKL. Trimming removed 2 bases from V and 0 bases from J; junction bases left unmatched: 6. This CDR3 has 17 residues.

As to this clonotype: A clone one base away is much larger, so this may be a read error. The V gene is TRBV10-3, the J gene TRBJ2-7; tentatively, D is TRBD2 (6 bases). The last part of the DNA fits TRBJ2-1 better; the J call may be wrong. The CDR3 runs 14 residues. Germline-derived CDR1 and CDR2 are ENHRY and SYGVKD. Written as DNA, the CDR3 is TGTGCCACGACGGGGGACGGGAATTCCTACGAGCAGTTCTTC. It encodes CATTGDGNSYEQFF.

This clonotype was seen a handful of times. This chain joins TRBV29-1 and TRBJ1-2; D call uncertain. The V gene lost 8 bases and the J gene lost 0 bases, with 16 bases spanning the gap. This CDR3 comprises 14 residues. Germline V gene data show CDR1 as SQVTM and CDR2 as ANQGSEA. The CDR3 bases are TGCAGCTCAGACCGAGGAGGTCCTAACTATGGCTACACCTTC. Residues: CSSDRGGPNYGYTF.

CDR3 amino acids: CASSRQGASQETQYF. The CDR3 nucleotides are TGTGCCAGCAGCCGACAGGGGGCTAGCCAAGAGACCCAGTACTTC. The gene calls are TRBV3-1 and TRBJ2-5, with 10 bases identical to TRBD1. Germline V gene lookup returns CDR1 LGHDT and CDR2 YNNKEL (reference sequence). V shed 4 bases, J shed 1 base, and the junction held 3 bases outside the gene matches. The CDR3 has 15 amino acids.

This chain connects TRBV20-1 to TRBJ2-1; 7 nucleotides align to TRBD2. The ends lost 0 bases at V and 9 bases at J; junction bases unmatched: 14. The CDR3 runs 16 residues. Germline lookup yields CDR1 DFQATT and CDR2 SNEGSKA (reference sequence). CDR3 protein: CSARDPTGGGPGEQFF. In DNA form, the CDR3 reads TGCAGTGCTAGAGATCCTACGGGAGGAGGGCCTGGTGAGCAGTTCTTC.

This chain connects TRBV15 to TRBJ1-5; tentatively, D is TRBD1 (5 bases). V lost 8 bases and J 5 bases, leaving 7 bases between the germline ends. Germline-derived CDR1 and CDR2 are LNHNV and YYDKDF (reference sequence). CDR3 length: 11 amino acids. CDR3 in DNA: TGTGCCACCGGGGACGATCAGCCCCAGCATTTT. It is translated as CATGDDQPQHF.

At least ten counts were recorded for this clonotype. V and J are TRBV5-1 and TRBJ2-3, with TRBD2 identical over 7 bases. The V gene end was trimmed by 0 bases and the J gene end by 4 bases; junction bases not matched to a gene: 2. Germline CDR1 and CDR2: SGHRS and YFSETQ. This CDR3 has 14 amino acids. DNA of the CDR3: TGCGCCAGCAGCTTGGAGGGAGGGGCAGATACGCAGTATTTT. Protein: CASSLEGGADTQYF.

This clonotype was recorded a few times. The chain carries TRBV9 and TRBJ2-1, with a weak D call TRBD2 (6 bases). V was clipped by 2 bases and J by 8 bases, with 14 bases between them. The CDR3 loop spans 14 amino acids. Germline V gives CDR1 SGDLS, CDR2 YYNGEE. The chain's CDR3 is CASSVGPQRDEQFF. The CDR3 coding sequence is TGTGCCAGCAGCGTTGGACCCCAGCGGGATGAGCAGTTCTTC.

This clonotype was recorded at least ten times. V is TRBV10-2 and J is TRBJ2-5; D remains unclear. Germline-derived CDR1 and CDR2 are WSHSY and SAAADI. This CDR3 contains 13 residues. Trimming left V 1 base short and J 1 base short, with 4 bases between. The chain's CDR3 is CASSEFFQETQYF. The DNA for the CDR3 is TGCGCCAGCAGTGAGTTTTTCCAAGAGACCCAGTACTTC.